The rows below give T cell receptor beta chains drawn from one sample of a study of CD8+ T cells in alopecia areata. TCRdb's copy holds only in-frame clones and misses some; the assay was immunoSEQ multiplex PCR. The sample holds roughly 190,000 clones, roughly 60% seen once. The source material was CD4+ T cells sorted from blood, sampled at roughly week 49, from a patient treated with tofacitinib. Every receptor here comes from a human donor with alopecia areata. Both conserved end residues are part of each CDR3. The order of the fields is V gene, J gene, CDR3 protein.

V: TRBV7-8
J: TRBJ2-1
CDR3: CASSLRGTRLDNEQFF

V: TRBV30
J: TRBJ1-2
CDR3: CAWTPTGTRDGYTF

V: TRBV30
J: TRBJ1-6
CDR3: CAWSPTWNSPLHF

V: TRBV9
J: TRBJ2-1
CDR3: CASSPDTVEQFF

V: TRBV27
J: TRBJ2-6
CDR3: CASRDRISGANVLTF

V: TRBV1
J: TRBJ2-5
CDR3: CTSSQDLTEKETQYF

V: TRBV7-2
J: TRBJ1-5
CDR3: CASSLRTSSNQPQHF

V: TRBV30
J: TRBJ1-2
CDR3: CAWSTSLNRAYGYTF

V: TRBV5-1
J: TRBJ2-5
CDR3: CASTPQRGGRETQYF

V: TRBV27
J: TRBJ2-1
CDR3: CASSSRVRNEQFF

V: TRBV30
J: TRBJ1-1
CDR3: CAWKGTGAAEAFF

V: TRBV6-5
J: TRBJ2-7
CDR3: CASSTQGLELYEQYF

V: TRBV13
J: TRBJ2-7
CDR3: CASSLVGGEQYF

V: TRBV6-1
J: TRBJ2-4
CDR3: CASNRDNIQYF

V: TRBV11-3
J: TRBJ1-1
CDR3: CASKSADTEAFF

V: TRBV5-1
J: TRBJ2-3
CDR3: CASSLTGISSTDTQYF

V: TRBV19
J: TRBJ2-6
CDR3: CATSPFGPGTGANVLTF

V: TRBV20-1
J: TRBJ2-7
CDR3: CSGQYSYEQYF

V: TRBV29-1
J: TRBJ1-1
CDR3: CSVVVTTEAFF

V: TRBV10-3
J: TRBJ2-7
CDR3: CAIKERSSYEQYF

V: TRBV2
J: TRBJ1-6
CDR3: CASMEISPLHF

V: TRBV9
J: TRBJ1-2
CDR3: CASSVATVGTLYTF

V: TRBV10-3
J: TRBJ1-6
CDR3: CAISEPGLTSPLHF

V: TRBV29-1
J: TRBJ1-5
CDR3: CSATTGGIQPQHF

V: TRBV30
J: TRBJ1-5
CDR3: CAWSIGSYQPQHF

V: TRBV4-3
J: TRBJ1-4
CDR3: CASSQGQGNEKLFF

V: TRBV29-1
J: .
CDR3: CSAVQGSRHEQYF

V: TRBV11-3
J: TRBJ1-2
CDR3: CASSPQGSNYGYTF

V: TRBV30
J: TRBJ1-1
CDR3: CAWSPGQNTEAFF